Listed below are T cell receptor beta chains from one sample, sequenced in a study of T cells in localized non-small cell lung cancer. The method was immunoSEQ multiplex PCR; TCRdb's version includes in-frame clones alone and lacks a portion of them. The sample records some 31,000 clones, over 65% being singletons. The starting material was peripheral blood, obtained before any cancer treatment. Receptors originate from a male donor at least 60 years old with stage II squamous cell lung carcinoma. CDR3s include the opening cysteine and the closing phenylalanine or tryptophan. Each record gives: J gene, clone size, V gene, D gene, CDR3 DNA, CDR3 protein. A D gene is named only where the DNA matches it firmly. Rows may omit the clone size; those that give it use once, few, many or a size class.

J: TRBJ1-1; size: NA; V: TRBV13; D: NA; DNA: TGTGCCAGCAGCTTAGTGGGTAACACTGAAGCTTTCTTT; CDR3: CASSLVGNTEAFF
J: TRBJ2-5; size: NA; V: TRBV10-3; D: TRBD2; DNA: TGTGCCATCAGCCCGACTAGCGGGGACCAGACCCAGTACTTC; CDR3: CAISPTSGDQTQYF
J: TRBJ2-2; size: NA; V: TRBV18; D: NA; DNA: TGTGCCAGCTCACCTCCGACAGGTCTGAACACCGGGGAGCTGTTTTTT; CDR3: CASSPPTGLNTGELFF
J: TRBJ1-1; size: NA; V: TRBV9; D: NA; DNA: TGTGCCAGCACCCGTGATTCGAACACTGAAGCTTTCTTT; CDR3: CASTRDSNTEAFF
J: TRBJ1-1; size: NA; V: TRBV7-9; D: TRBD1; DNA: TGTGCCAGCAGCTTAGGAGGGACAGTCACTGAAGCTTTCTTT; CDR3: CASSLGGTVTEAFF
J: TRBJ1-5; size: NA; V: TRBV27; D: NA; DNA: TGTGCCAGCAGGCTAGGGTCGGGGCCCCAGCATTTT; CDR3: CASRLGSGPQHF
J: TRBJ2-2; size: once; V: TRBV19; D: NA; DNA: TGTGCCAGTAGTCGACTGGACGGGGAGCTGTTTTTT; CDR3: CASSRLDGELFF
J: TRBJ1-4; size: NA; V: TRBV4-2; D: NA; DNA: TGTGCCAGCAGCCAAGTCGACAGTGAAAAACTGTTTTTT; CDR3: CASSQVDSEKLFF
J: TRBJ2-7; size: NA; V: TRBV9; D: NA; DNA: TGTGCCAGCAGCGCTTCGGGCCACGAGCAGTACTTC; CDR3: CASSASGHEQYF
J: TRBJ1-1; size: NA; V: TRBV2; D: TRBD1; DNA: TGTGCCAGCAGTCGGGACAGGACGGCGTTAACTGAAGCTTTCTTT; CDR3: CASSRDRTALTEAFF
J: TRBJ1-6; size: NA; V: TRBV19; D: NA; DNA: TGTGCCAGTAGCCTGTCAGAGGGGAATTCACCCCTCCACTTT; CDR3: CASSLSEGNSPLHF
J: TRBJ2-2; size: NA; V: TRBV5-5; D: TRBD1; DNA: TGTGCCAGCAGCATACTCCGGGACAGTAACACCGGGGAGCTGTTTTTT; CDR3: CASSILRDSNTGELFF
J: TRBJ2-1; size: NA; V: TRBV5-1; D: TRBD2; DNA: TGCGCCAGCAGCATTTCGTTTAGCGGGAGTATACGCCACAATGAGCAGTTCTTC; CDR3: CASSISFSGSIRHNEQFF
J: TRBJ1-2; size: once; V: TRBV19; D: NA; DNA: TGTGCCAGTAGTATAGGATCCCTCGACTACACCTTC; CDR3: CASSIGSLDYTF
J: TRBJ2-3; size: NA; V: TRBV11-2; D: TRBD2; DNA: TGTGCCAGCAGCTTAAGGGCCAGCGGGGCCACCACAGATACGCAGTATTTT; CDR3: CASSLRASGATTDTQYF
J: TRBJ1-5; size: NA; V: TRBV4-1; D: NA; DNA: TGCGCCAGCAGCCAAGGCGCCAATCAGCCCCAGCATTTT; CDR3: CASSQGANQPQHF
J: TRBJ2-1; size: NA; V: TRBV5-1; D: NA; DNA: TGCGCCAGCAGGCGAGAACTAGGCTCCTACAATGAGCAGTTCTTC; CDR3: CASRRELGSYNEQFF
J: TRBJ1-1; size: NA; V: TRBV19; D: NA; DNA: TGTGCCAGTAGTATCCCCCCCGGGGTGAACACTGAAGCTTTCTTT; CDR3: CASSIPPGVNTEAFF
J: TRBJ1-2; size: once; V: TRBV9; D: NA; DNA: TGTGCCAGCAGCGTAGTGGAAGGGGAGGTTGGCTACACCTTC; CDR3: CASSVVEGEVGYTF
J: TRBJ1-1; size: NA; V: TRBV29-1; D: NA; DNA: TGCAGCGTTGAGGGCAGGCGATCCACAGCTTTCTTT; CDR3: CSVEGRRSTAFF
J: TRBJ2-3; size: medium-sized; V: TRBV9; D: NA; DNA: TGTGCCAGCAGCGTAGGAGCGTTGAGGACAGATACGCAGTATTTT; CDR3: CASSVGALRTDTQYF
J: TRBJ1-1; size: NA; V: TRBV20-1; D: NA; DNA: TGCAGTGCTATGGGCACTGAAGCTTTCTTT; CDR3: CSAMGTEAFF
J: TRBJ2-5; size: once; V: TRBV30; D: NA; DNA: TGTGCCTGGAGCCCCGGAGGCGAAGAGACCCAGTACTTC; CDR3: CAWSPGGEETQYF
J: TRBJ2-3; size: NA; V: TRBV5-1; D: NA; DNA: TGCGCCAGCAGCTCGACGGGGAGCACAGATACGCAGTATTTT; CDR3: CASSSTGSTDTQYF